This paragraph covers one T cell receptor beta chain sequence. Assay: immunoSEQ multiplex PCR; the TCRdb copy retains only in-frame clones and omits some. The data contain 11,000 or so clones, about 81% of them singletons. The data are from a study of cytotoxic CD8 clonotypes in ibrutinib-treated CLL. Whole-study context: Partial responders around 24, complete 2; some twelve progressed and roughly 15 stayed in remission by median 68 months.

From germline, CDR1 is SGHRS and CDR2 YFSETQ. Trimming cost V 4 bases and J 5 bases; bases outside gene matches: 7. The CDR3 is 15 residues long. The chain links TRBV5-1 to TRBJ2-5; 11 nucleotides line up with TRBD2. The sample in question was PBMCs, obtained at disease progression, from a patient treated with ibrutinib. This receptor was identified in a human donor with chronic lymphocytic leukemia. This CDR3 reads CASSPGLADYETQYF. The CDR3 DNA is TGCGCCAGCAGCCCGGGACTAGCGGACTATGAGACCCAGTACTTC.